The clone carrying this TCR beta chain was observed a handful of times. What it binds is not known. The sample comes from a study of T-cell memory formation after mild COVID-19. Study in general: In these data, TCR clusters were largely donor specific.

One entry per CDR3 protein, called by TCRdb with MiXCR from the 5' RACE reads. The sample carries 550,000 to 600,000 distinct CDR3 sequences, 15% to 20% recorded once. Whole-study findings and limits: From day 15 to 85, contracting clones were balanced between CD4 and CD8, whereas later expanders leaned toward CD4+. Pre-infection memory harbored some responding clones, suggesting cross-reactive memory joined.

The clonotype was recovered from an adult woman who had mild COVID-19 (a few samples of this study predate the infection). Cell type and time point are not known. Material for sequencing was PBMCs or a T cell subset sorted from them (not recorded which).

CDR3 sequence: CASSLAQVGEAFF. The CDR3 DNA sequence: TGTGCCAGCAGTTTAGCGCAAGTCGGAGAAGCTTTCTTT. The chain is built from TRBV12-3 or TRBV12-4 and TRBJ1-1; D remains ambiguous. The V gene lost 0 bases and the J gene lost 8 bases, with 10 bases spanning the gap. This CDR3 region has 13 residues.